This TCR beta chain was recorded in a study of blood T cell repertoires in COVID-19. The overall study: The origin of the acute and convalescent COVID-19 samples was the United States, Italy and Spain. Sources were T cells, B-cell-depleted T cells, or PBMCs; the material itself was cDNA or gDNA.

Seattle's cohort entered during active infection and was followed longitudinally. How the authors handled the data: The assay estimated nucleated cells by amplifying reference gene primers. TCRdb's copy holds only in-frame clones and misses some; the assay was immunoSEQ multiplex PCR. For V, J and clone size, that table is used; D and trimming come from the DNA. The data hold under 150,000 clones, with roughly 90% observed a single time. Trimming cost V 5 bases and J 3 bases; bases outside gene matches: 9. The CDR3 consists of 17 residues. Germline CDR1 reads LNHDA; CDR2 reads SQIVND (reference sequence).

The source of this sequence is a man aged 60-69 years with COVID-19, enrolled during active disease. The material sequenced was peripheral blood. V is TRBV19 and J is TRBJ2-3, with 12 bases that match TRBD2. CDR3 amino acids: CASSVTTSGRRTDTQYF. The DNA of the CDR3 is TGTGCCAGTAGTGTGACGACTAGCGGGAGAAGAACAGATACGCAGTATTTT.